This paragraph reports one T cell receptor beta chain. Its antigen is currently not known. Base qualities were left out, and no much larger clone turns up one base away. The record originates from a study of OX40 agonist ivuxolimab in advanced cancers. Context from the whole study: Ivuxolimab, which targeted the costimulatory receptor OX40 (CD134), was an agonistic, fully human IgG2 monoclonal antibody. Intravenous ivuxolimab was administered to patients every 2 weeks at six dose levels: 0.01, 0.1, 0.3, 1.5, 3 and 10 mg/kg. Of the 50 to 55 dose-escalation patients, hepatocellular carcinoma was present in about 19, melanoma in roughly 15, renal cell carcinoma in 9 and head and neck cancer in 9. In the dose-escalation cohort, 65% to 85% of patients were male, and the mean age was approximately 60 years with a range of about 20 to 80. Patients were allowed to have had prior anti-PD-1, anti-PD-L1 or anti-CTLA-4 therapy, and around 41% of the dose-escalation patients had previously received checkpoint inhibitors. Partial responses occurred in three dose-escalation patients, of whom one had hepatocellular carcinoma and two had cutaneous melanoma. The purpose of peripheral TCRbeta sequencing was to test whether ivuxolimab changed TCR sequence diversity and led to clonal T-cell expansion. The paper covers the monotherapy dose-escalation part of the phase I ivuxolimab trial, which included N ≈ 57 patients. Study-level results and caveats: At doses of 0.1 to 3.0 mg/kg, clonal expansion of both CD4+ and CD8+ T cells in blood was seen between baseline and week 6. In the 0.1-3.0 mg/kg groups, partial responders had among the lowest normalized peripheral clonal expansion, particularly in CD8+ T cells. Which antigens the clonally expanded peripheral T cells were specific for was not determined. On average, CD8+ T cells showed more expanded clones than CD4+ T cells after ivuxolimab. Low levels of normalized T-cell clonal expansion were also seen in some patients who did not respond.

Patients with autoimmune disease history or receiving systemic immunosuppression were excluded from the trial. In every dose cohort, peripheral blood was drawn for TCR sequencing at baseline, cycle 4 day 1, and cycle 7 day 1. Samples were obtained from an open-label, multicenter, first-in-human phase I dose-escalation trial of ivuxolimab. Adults with locally advanced or metastatic melanoma, renal cell, hepatocellular, or head and neck squamous cell carcinoma were enrolled in the trial. Before TCR sequencing, CD4+ T cells and CD8+ T cells from peripheral blood were sorted into separate populations. Inclusive of the bounding cysteine and phenylalanine, the CDR3 is 19 residues long. The CDR3 DNA has 57 bases and is translated from base 1. Taken from the germline V gene, the CDR1 and CDR2 loops are SGHVS and FNYEAQ. A distance of 23 bases separates the germline ends of V and J, which lose 1 base and 4 bases respectively.

For sequencing of the TCRbeta CDR3 region, genomic DNA was extracted from the sorted cells. TCRbeta CDR3 regions were sequenced using the immunoSEQ Assay. Imported from immuneACCESS, the table was reduced by TCRdb to in-frame sequences with V and J called. These copies leave out some clones; in studies compared against another copy, an unresolved V gene accounts for under half, and the cause of the remainder is not known. In all, the sample holds 95,000 to 150,000 clones, and just over 90% of those were seen once. The ten largest clones add up to more than 0.15% of the sample. The sample here was CD4+ or CD8+ T cells sorted from blood, taken in a trial of the OX40 agonist ivuxolimab. This chain is built from TRBV7-6 and TRBJ1-3; a tentative D call is TRBD1 (6 bases match). This receptor was taken from an adult with an advanced solid tumor such as melanoma, head and neck, liver or kidney cancer. Here the CDR3 is given as CASSLVVGTPRQPGNTIYF. The bases are TGTGCCAGCAGCTTAGTGGTAGGGACACCAAGACAACCGGGAAACACCATATATTTT.